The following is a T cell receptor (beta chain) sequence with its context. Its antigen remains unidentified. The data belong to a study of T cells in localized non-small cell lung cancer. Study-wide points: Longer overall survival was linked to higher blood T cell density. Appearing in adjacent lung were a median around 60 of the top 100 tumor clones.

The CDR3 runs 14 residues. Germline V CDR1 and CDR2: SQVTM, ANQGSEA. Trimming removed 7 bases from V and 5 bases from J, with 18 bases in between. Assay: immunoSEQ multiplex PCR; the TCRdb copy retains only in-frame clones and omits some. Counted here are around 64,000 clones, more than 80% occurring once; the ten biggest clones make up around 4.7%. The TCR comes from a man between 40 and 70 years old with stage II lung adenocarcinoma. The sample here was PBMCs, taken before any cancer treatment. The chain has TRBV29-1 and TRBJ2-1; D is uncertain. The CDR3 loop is CSAPGSAWNNEQFF. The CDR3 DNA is TGCAGCGCCCCCGGCAGCGCATGGAACAATGAGCAGTTCTTC.